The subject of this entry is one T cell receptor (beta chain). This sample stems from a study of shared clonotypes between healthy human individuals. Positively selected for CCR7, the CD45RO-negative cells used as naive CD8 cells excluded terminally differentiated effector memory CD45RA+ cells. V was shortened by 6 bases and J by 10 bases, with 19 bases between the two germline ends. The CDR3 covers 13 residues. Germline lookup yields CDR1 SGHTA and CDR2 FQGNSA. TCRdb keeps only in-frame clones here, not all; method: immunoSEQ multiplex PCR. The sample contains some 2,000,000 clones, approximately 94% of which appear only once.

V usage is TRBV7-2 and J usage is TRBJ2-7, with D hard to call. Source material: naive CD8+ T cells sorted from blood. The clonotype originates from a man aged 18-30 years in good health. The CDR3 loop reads CASSKTPSSLQYF. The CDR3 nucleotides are TGTGCCAGCAGTAAAACCCCATCTTCGCTCCAGTACTTC.